The clone carrying this T cell receptor beta chain occurred once. The antigen remains unidentified. The assay was immunoSEQ multiplex PCR, and TCRdb's table has in-frame clones only and misses some. The sample lists 150,000 to 200,000 clones, roughly 90% occurring once. The data belong to a study of T cell responses to AZD1222 COVID-19 vaccine. Study results and caveats: At 160-218 and 743-854, vaccine-associated CD4 TCRs were dominant, and they spanned spike. Repertoires in all cases were sampled only once the peak T cell response had passed.

CDR1 and CDR2 (germline): SGHAT, FQNNGV. V dropped 3 bases and J dropped 11; count of bases not matched to a gene: 7. The CDR3 loop spans 13 amino acids. This material consisted of peripheral blood, taken on day 0 of AZD1222 vaccination. This TCR derives from an adult in good health. V usage is TRBV11-2 and J usage is TRBJ2-1; 7 nucleotides match TRBD1. CDR3 sequence reads: CASSFGVGQQQFF. The CDR3 coding sequence is TGTGCCAGCAGCTTTGGGGTGGGACAGCAGCAGTTCTTC.